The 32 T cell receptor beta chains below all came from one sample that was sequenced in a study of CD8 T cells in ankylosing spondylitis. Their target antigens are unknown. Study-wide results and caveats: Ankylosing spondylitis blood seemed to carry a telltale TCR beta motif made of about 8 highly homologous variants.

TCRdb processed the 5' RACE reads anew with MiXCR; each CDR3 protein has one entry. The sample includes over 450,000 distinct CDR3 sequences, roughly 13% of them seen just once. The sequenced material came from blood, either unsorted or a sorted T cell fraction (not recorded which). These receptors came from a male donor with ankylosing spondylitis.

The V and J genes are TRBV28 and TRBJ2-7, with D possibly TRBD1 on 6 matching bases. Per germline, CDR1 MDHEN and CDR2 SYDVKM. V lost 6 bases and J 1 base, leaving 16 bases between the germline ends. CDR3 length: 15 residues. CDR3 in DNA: TGTGCCAGCAGCTACACCGGGACACCTTCCTACGAGCAGTACTTC. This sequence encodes CASSYTGTPSYEQYF.

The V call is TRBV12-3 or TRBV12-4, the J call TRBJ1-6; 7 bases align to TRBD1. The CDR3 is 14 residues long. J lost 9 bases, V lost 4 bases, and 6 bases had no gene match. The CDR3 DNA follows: TGTGCCAGCAGTTCTCAGGGGGAAAGTTCACCCCTCCACTTT. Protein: CASSSQGESSPLHF.

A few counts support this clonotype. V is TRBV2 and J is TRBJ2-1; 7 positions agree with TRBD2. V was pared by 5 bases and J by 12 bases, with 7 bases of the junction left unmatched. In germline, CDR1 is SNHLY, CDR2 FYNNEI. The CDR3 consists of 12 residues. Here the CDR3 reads CASSSTWGGQFF. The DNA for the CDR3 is TGTGCCAGCAGTTCGACTTGGGGGGGGCAGTTCTTC.

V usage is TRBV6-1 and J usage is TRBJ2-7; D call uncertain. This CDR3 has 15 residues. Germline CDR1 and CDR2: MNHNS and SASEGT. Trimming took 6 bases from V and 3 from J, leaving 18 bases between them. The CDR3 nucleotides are TGTGCCAGCAGCCCACACTTCCTGACGCTCTACGAGCAGTACTTC. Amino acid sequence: CASSPHFLTLYEQYF.

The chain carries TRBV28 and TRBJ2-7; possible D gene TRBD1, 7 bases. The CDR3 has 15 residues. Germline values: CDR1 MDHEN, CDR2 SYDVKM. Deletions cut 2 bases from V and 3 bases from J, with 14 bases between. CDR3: CASSLNYRGGYEQYV. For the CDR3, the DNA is TGTGCCAGCAGTTTAAATTACAGGGGAGGCTACGAGCAGTACGTC.

CDR3 nucleotide sequence: TGTGCCAGCAGTTCCAATCCGGGAGTGGGGACAGATACGCAGTATTTT. This translates into CASSSNPGVGTDTQYF. This chain joins TRBV12-3 or TRBV12-4 and TRBJ2-3, with a possible D match to TRBD2 (6 bases). The CDR3 is 16 residues long. Trimming stripped 4 bases from V and 3 bases from J, with 17 bases between.

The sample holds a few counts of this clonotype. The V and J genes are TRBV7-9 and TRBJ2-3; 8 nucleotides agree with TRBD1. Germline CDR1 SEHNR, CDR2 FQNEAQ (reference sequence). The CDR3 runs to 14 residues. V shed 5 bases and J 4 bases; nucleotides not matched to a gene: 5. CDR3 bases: TGTGCCAGCAGCCTAGACAGGGGCGCAGATACGCAGTATTTT. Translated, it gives CASSLDRGADTQYF.

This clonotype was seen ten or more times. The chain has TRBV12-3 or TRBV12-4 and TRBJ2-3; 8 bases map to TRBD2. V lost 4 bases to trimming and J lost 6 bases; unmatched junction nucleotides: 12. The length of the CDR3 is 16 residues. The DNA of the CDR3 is TGTGCCAGCAGTTCGGGTGGGGCGGGAGGCCCGGATACGCAGTATTTT. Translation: CASSSGGAGGPDTQYF.

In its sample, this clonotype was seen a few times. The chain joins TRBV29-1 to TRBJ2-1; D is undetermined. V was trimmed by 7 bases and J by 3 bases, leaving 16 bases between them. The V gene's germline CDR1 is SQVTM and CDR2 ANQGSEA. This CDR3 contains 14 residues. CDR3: CSALGLRDYNEQFF. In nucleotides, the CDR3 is TGCAGCGCCCTGGGGTTAAGAGACTACAATGAGCAGTTCTTC.

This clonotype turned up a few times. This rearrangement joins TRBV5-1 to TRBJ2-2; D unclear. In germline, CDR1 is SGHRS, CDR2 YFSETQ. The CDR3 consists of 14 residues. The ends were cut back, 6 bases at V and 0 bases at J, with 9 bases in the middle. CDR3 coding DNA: TGCGCCAGCACCCACTCCCCGAACACCGGGGAGCTGTTTTTT. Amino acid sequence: CASTHSPNTGELFF.

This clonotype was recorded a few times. The CDR3 DNA reads TGTGCCAGCAGCGCCGACTTGGCAGATACGCAGTATTTT. As protein: CASSADLADTQYF. The chain has TRBV9 and TRBJ2-3; no clear D. The CDR3 has 13 residues. Trimming shortened V by 3 bases and J by 4 bases, and 9 bases separated the two germline ends. Germline lookup yields CDR1 SGDLS and CDR2 YYNGEE.

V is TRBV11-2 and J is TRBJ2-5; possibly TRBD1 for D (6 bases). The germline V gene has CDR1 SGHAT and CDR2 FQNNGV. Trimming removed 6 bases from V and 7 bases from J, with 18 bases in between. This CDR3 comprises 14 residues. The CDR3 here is CASSFGTQPGTQYF. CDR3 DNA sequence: TGTGCCAGCAGTTTTGGGACACAACCAGGGACCCAGTACTTC. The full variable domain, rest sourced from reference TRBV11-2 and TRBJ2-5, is EAGVAQSPRYKIIEKRQSVAFWCNPISGHATLYWYQQILGQGPKLLIQFQNNGVVDDSQLPKDRFSAERLKGVDSTLKIQPAKLEDSAVYLCASSFGTQPGTQYFGPGTRLLVL.

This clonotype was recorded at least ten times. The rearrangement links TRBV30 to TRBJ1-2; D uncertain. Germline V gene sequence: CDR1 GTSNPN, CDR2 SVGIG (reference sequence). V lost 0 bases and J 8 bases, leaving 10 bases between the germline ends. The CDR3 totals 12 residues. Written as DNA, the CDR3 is TGTGCCTGGAGTGTGGTCGCGGGCGGCTACACCTTC. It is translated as CAWSVVAGGYTF. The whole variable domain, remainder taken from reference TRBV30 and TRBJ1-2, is SQTIHQWPATLVQPVGSPLSLECTVEGTSNPNLYWYRQAAGRGLQLLFYSVGIGQISSEVPQNLSASRPQDRQFILSSKKLLLSDSGFYLCAWSVVAGGYTFGSGTRLTVV.

CDR3: CASSPRASGSAVQYF. The DNA of the CDR3 is TGTGCCAGCAGCCCAAGGGCTAGCGGGAGTGCAGTTCAGTACTTC. The chain is built from TRBV5-6 and TRBJ2-4, with TRBD2 matching over 10 bases. The CDR3 length is 15 residues. V was clipped by 4 bases and J by 11 bases; unmatched bases: 12. From germline, CDR1 is SGHDT and CDR2 YYEEEE.

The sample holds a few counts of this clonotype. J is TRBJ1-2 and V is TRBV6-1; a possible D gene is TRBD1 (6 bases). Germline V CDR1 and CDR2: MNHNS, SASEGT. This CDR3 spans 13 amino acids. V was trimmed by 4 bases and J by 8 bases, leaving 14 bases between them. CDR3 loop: CASSVKNRDGYTF. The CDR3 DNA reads TGTGCCAGCAGTGTGAAAAACAGGGACGGCTACACCTTC.

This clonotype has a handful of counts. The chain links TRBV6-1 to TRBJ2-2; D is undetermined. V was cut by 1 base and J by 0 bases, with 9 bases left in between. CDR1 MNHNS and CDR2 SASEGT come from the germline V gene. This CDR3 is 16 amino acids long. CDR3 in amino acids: CASSEDGGANTGELFF. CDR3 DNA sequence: TGTGCCAGCAGTGAAGATGGCGGCGCGAACACCGGGGAGCTGTTTTTT.

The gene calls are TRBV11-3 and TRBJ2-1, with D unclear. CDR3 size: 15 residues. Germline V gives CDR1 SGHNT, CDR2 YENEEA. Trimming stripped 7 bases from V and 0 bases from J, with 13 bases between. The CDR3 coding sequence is TGTGCCAGCACCCTTCGTACAGTCTCCTACAATGAGCAGTTCTTC. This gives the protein CASTLRTVSYNEQFF.

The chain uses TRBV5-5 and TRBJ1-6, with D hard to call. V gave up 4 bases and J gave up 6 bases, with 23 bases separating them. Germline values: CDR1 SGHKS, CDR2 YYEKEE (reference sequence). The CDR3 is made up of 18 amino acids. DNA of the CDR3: TGTGCCAGCAGCGCCCCAAGGGAAGCGCCCCGGGTTAATTCACCCCTCCACTTT. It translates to CASSAPREAPRVNSPLHF.

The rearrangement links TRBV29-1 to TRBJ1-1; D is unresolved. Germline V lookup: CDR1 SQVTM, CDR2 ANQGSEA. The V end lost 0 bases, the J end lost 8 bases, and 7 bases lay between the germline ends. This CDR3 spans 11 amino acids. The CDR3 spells CSVEDRVEAFF. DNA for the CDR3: TGCAGCGTTGAAGATCGCGTAGAAGCTTTCTTT.

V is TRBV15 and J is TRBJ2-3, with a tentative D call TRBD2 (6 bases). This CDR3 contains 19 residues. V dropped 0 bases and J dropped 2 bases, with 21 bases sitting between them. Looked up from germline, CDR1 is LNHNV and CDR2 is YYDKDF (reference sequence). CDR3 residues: CATSRDRRRGNLYTDTQYF. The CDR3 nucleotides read TGTGCCACCAGCAGAGATCGCCGGCGGGGCAATTTATACACAGATACGCAGTATTTT.

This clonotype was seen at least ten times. CDR3 DNA: TGCGCCAGCAGCCAAGCCTTAGCGCCTCGCAAGGACACTGAAGCTTTCTTT. It codes for CASSQALAPRKDTEAFF. This chain joins TRBV4-1 and TRBJ1-1, with D unresolved. V was cut by 1 base and J by 3 bases, with 18 bases left in between. CDR1 is MGHRA, CDR2 YSYEKL, per germline. This CDR3 is built from 17 residues.

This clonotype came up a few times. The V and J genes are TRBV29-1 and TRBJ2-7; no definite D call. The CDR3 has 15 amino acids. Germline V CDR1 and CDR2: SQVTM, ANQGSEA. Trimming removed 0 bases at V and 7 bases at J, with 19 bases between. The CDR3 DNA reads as TGCAGCGTTGAAGATTCAGGATTTTTTGTGAAAGAGCAGTACTTC. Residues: CSVEDSGFFVKEQYF.

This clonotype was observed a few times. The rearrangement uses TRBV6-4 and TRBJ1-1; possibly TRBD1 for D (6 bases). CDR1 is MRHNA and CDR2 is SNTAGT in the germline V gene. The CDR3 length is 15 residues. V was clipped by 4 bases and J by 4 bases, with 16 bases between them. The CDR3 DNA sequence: TGTGCCAGCAGTGCCCGACAGGAGGGGGGCACTGAAGCTTTCTTT. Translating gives CASSARQEGGTEAFF.

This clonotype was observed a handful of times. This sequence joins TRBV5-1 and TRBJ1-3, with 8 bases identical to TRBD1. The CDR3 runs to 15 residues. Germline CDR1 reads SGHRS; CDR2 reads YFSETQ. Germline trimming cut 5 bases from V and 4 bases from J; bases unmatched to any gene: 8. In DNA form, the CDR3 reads TGCGCCAGCAGACCGGGACAGGCCCCAGGAAACACCATATATTTT. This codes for CASRPGQAPGNTIYF.

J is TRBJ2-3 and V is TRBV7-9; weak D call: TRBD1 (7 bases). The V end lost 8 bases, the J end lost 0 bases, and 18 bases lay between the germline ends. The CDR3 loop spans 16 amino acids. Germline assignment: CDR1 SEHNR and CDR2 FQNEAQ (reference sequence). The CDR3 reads CASVRGRTPSTDTQYF. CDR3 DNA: TGTGCCAGCGTCAGGGGGAGGACCCCTAGCACAGATACGCAGTATTTT.

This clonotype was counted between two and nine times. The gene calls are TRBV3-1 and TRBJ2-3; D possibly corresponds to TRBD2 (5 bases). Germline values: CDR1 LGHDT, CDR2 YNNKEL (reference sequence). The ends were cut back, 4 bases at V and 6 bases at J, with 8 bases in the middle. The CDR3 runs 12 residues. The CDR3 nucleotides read TGTGCCAGCAGCCGGGAGAGGGATACGCAGTATTTT. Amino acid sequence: CASSRERDTQYF.

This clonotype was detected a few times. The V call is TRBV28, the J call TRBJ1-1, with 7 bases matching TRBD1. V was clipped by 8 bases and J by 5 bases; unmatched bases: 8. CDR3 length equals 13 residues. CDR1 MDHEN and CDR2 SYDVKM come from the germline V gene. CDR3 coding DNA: TGTGCCAGCTTTAGGGGGCCAAGGACTGAAGCTTTCTTT. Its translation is CASFRGPRTEAFF.

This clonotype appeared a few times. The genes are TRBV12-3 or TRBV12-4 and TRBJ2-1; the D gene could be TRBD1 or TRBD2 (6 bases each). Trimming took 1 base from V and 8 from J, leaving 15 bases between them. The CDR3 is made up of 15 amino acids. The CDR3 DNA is TGTGCCAGCAGTTTAGTCCGGGGGACACGGGATGAGCAGTTCTTC. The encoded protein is CASSLVRGTRDEQFF.

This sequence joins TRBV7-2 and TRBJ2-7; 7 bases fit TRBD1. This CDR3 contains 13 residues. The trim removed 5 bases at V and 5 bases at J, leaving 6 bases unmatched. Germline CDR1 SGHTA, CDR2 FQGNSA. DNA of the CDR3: TGTGCCAGCAGCCCAAACAGGGGCCACGAGCAGTACTTC. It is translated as CASSPNRGHEQYF.

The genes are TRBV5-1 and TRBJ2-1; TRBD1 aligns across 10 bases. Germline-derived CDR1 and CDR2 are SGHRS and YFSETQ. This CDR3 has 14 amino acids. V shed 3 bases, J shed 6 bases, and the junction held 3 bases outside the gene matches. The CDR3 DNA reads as TGCGCCAGCAGCTATGGACAGGGGGGCAATGAGCAGTTCTTC. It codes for CASSYGQGGNEQFF.

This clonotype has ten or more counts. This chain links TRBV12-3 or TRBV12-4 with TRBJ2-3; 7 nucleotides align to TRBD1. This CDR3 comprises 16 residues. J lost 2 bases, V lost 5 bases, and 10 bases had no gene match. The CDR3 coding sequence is TGTGCCAGCAGTCTAGGGACAGCCCTCTCCACAGATACGCAGTATTTT. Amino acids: CASSLGTALSTDTQYF.

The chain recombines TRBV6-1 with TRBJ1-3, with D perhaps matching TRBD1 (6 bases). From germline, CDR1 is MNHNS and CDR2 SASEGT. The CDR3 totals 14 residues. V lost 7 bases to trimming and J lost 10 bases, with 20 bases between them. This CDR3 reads CASTTLYRESTIYF. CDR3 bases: TGTGCCAGCACTACCCTATACAGGGAGAGTACCATATATTTT.